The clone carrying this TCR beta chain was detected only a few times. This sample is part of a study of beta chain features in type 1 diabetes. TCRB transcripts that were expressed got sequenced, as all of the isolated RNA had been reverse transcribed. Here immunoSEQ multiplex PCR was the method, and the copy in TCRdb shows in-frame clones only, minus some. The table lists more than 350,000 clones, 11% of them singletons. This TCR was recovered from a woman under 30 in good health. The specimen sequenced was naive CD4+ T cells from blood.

Here the CDR3 DNA reads TGTGCCAGCAGCTTGGGGACTAGATGGACGGACATTCAGTACTTC. Translation gives CASSLGTRWTDIQYF. The chain carries TRBV5-6 and TRBJ2-4; the match to TRBD2 covers 7 bases. CDR3 length: 15 amino acids. Germline CDR1 is SGHDT and CDR2 is YYEEEE. J lost 8 bases, V lost 0 bases, and 8 bases had no gene match.